These 32 T cell receptor beta chains originate from one sample sequenced in a study of CD8+ T cells in alopecia areata. Isolated RNA was reverse transcribed into cDNA used as the sequencing template. This table comes from immunoSEQ multiplex PCR, and its TCRdb copy is limited to in-frame clones, with some not included. Here the sample spans more than 95,000 clones, more than 30% being singletons. The sample comprised CD4+ T cells sorted from blood. The source is a human donor with alopecia areata.

The table lists this clone with a few counts. The chain couples TRBV25-1 to TRBJ1-5; D is ambiguous. The CDR3 length is 13 residues. V was pared by 2 bases and J by 4 bases, with 6 bases between. CDR1 and CDR2 (germline): MGHDK, SYGVNS. The CDR3 coding sequence is TGTGCCAGCAGTGAACCGGGGAATCAGCCCCAGCATTTT. The encoded protein is CASSEPGNQPQHF.

In this sample, this clone turned up a few times. The V call is TRBV23-1, the J call TRBJ2-1, with no clear D. TRBV23-1 falls under the ORF class, with uncertain function. This CDR3 comprises 13 residues. Trimming removed 0 bases from V and 7 bases from J, with 7 bases in between. CDR3 sequence: CASSQSLGNEQFF. In DNA form, the CDR3 reads TGCGCCAGCAGTCAATCGCTAGGGAATGAGCAGTTCTTC.

CDR3 sequence reads: CSVTGLAPKGEQYF. CDR3 bases: TGCAGCGTTACCGGACTAGCGCCCAAAGGCGAGCAGTACTTC. V gene TRBV29-1 combines with J gene TRBJ2-7; TRBD2 agrees at 9 bases. This CDR3 is built from 14 residues. V was pared by 5 bases and J by 6 bases, with 11 bases of the junction left unmatched. Germline values: CDR1 SQVTM, CDR2 ANQGSEA.

V gene TRBV6-5 combines with J gene TRBJ2-3; D is ambiguous. Between the trimmed V and J ends, which lost 5 bases and 2 bases, there was a span of 5 bases. CDR1 is MNHEY and CDR2 is SVGAGI in the germline V gene. CDR3 size: 12 residues. CDR3 DNA: TGTGCCAGCAGTAAACCCACAGATACGCAGTATTTT. Protein sequence: CASSKPTDTQYF.

In its sample, this clone was seen a few times. The chain combines TRBV2 with TRBJ2-3; 10 bases are shared with TRBD1. J lost 2 bases, V lost 5 bases, and 7 bases had no gene match. The CDR3 length is 16 residues. The germline CDR1 and CDR2 sequences are SNHLY and FYNNEI. Written as DNA, the CDR3 is TGTGCCAGCAGTATCCGGGACAGGGGTTTCACAGATACGCAGTATTTT. It encodes CASSIRDRGFTDTQYF.

This clone was detected only a few times. The rearrangement joins TRBV7-2 to TRBJ2-3, with TRBD2 matching over 10 bases. Trimming removed 6 bases from V and 4 bases from J; junction bases left unmatched: 1. Germline V lookup: CDR1 SGHTA, CDR2 FQGNSA. The CDR3 contains 13 residues. The CDR3 is CASSTSGADTQYF. CDR3 DNA sequence: TGTGCCAGCAGTACTAGCGGGGCAGATACGCAGTATTTT.

This chain connects TRBV30 to TRBJ1-1, with 7 bases fitting TRBD1. This CDR3 is built from 12 residues. V lost 4 bases and J lost 8; bases outside the gene matches: 7. Germline CDR1 reads GTSNPN; CDR2 reads SVGIG (reference sequence). In DNA form, the CDR3 reads TGTGCCTGGACCAGAGGGACAGCCGAAGCTTTCTTT. Amino acids: CAWTRGTAEAFF.

The chain links TRBV7-2 to TRBJ2-3; 7 bases map to TRBD2. J lost 2 bases, V lost 5 bases, and 7 bases had no gene match. The CDR3 length is 15 residues. CDR1 is SGHTA, CDR2 FQGNSA, per germline. The CDR3: CASSLRTRNTDTQYF. CDR3 nucleotide sequence: TGTGCCAGCAGCCTCCGGACTAGAAACACAGATACGCAGTATTTT.

Regarding this clone: Other DNA sequences of this sample code for an identical CDR3. The V gene is TRBV30, the J gene TRBJ2-3; no firm D call. This CDR3 comprises 12 residues. The germline V and J ends were trimmed by 0 bases and 0 bases, with 1 base remaining between them. In germline, CDR1 is GTSNPN, CDR2 SVGIG (reference sequence). CDR3 amino acids: CAWSVSTDTQYF. The CDR3 nucleotides read TGTGCCTGGAGTGTTAGCACAGATACGCAGTATTTT.

This sequence joins TRBV29-1 and TRBJ2-7; maybe TRBD2 (8 bases). Deletions cut 6 bases from V and 5 bases from J, with 14 bases between. The germline gives CDR1 SQVTM, CDR2 ANQGSEA. The CDR3 totals 12 residues. The CDR3 sequence is CSVRQGLDEQYF. As DNA, the CDR3 is TGCAGCGTCCGACAGGGACTAGACGAGCAGTACTTC.

The CDR3 loop is CASSPRDRDEQYF. Written as DNA, the CDR3 is TGTGCCAGCAGCCCCCGGGACAGGGACGAGCAGTACTTC. The chain links TRBV13 to TRBJ2-7; 9 bases map to TRBD1. CDR1 and CDR2 from the germline V gene are PRHDT and FYEKMQ (reference sequence). This CDR3 contains 13 residues. V dropped 5 bases and J dropped 5; count of bases not matched to a gene: 4.

This chain connects TRBV29-1 to TRBJ1-5; D is possibly TRBD1 (6 bases). V gave up 8 bases and J gave up 6 bases, with 20 bases separating them. Germline CDR1 SQVTM, CDR2 ANQGSEA. The CDR3 spans 14 residues. The CDR3 reads CSYSGGGAGQPQHF. CDR3 bases: TGCAGCTACTCTGGGGGGGGCGCGGGTCAGCCCCAGCATTTT.

V and J are TRBV29-1 and TRBJ2-5, with TRBD1 identical over 9 bases. The J call may not be correct, given that the DNA end is closer to TRBJ2-7. Germline V lookup: CDR1 SQVTM, CDR2 ANQGSEA. This CDR3 has 13 residues. CDR3 sequence: CSVVAGQGYEQYF. CDR3 coding DNA: TGCAGCGTTGTCGCGGGACAGGGCTACGAGCAGTACTTC.

CDR3: CAWSVLGQGGGYGYTF. For the CDR3, the DNA is TGTGCCTGGAGTGTACTTGGGCAGGGAGGGGGCTATGGCTACACCTTC. The V call is TRBV30, the J call TRBJ1-2; D possibly corresponds to TRBD1 (6 bases). Germline-derived CDR1 and CDR2 are GTSNPN and SVGIG (reference sequence). This CDR3 contains 16 residues. V was shortened by 0 bases and J by 4 bases, with 18 bases between the two germline ends.

This chain uses TRBV7-9 with TRBJ2-5, with 9 positions matching TRBD2. The CDR3 consists of 14 residues. V shed 5 bases and J 7 bases; nucleotides not matched to a gene: 8. Per germline, CDR1 SEHNR and CDR2 FQNEAQ (reference sequence). The CDR3 protein is CASSQREVAGTQYF. Written as DNA, the CDR3 is TGTGCCAGCAGCCAGCGGGAGGTAGCGGGGACCCAGTACTTC.

This clone turned up a few times. The V call is TRBV30, the J call TRBJ2-7; D is unclear. Per germline, CDR1 GTSNPN and CDR2 SVGIG (reference sequence). V gave up 2 bases and J gave up 3 bases, with 5 bases separating them. The CDR3 length is 11 residues. The CDR3 loop is CAWSQFYEQYF. DNA for the CDR3: TGTGCCTGGAGTCAGTTCTACGAGCAGTACTTC.

In this sample, this clone turned up a few times. The J gene is TRBJ2-5, the V gene TRBV18; D possibly corresponds to TRBD1 (5 bases). The V and J ends lost 10 bases and 1 base respectively, with 16 bases between them. This CDR3 has 14 amino acids. The V gene's germline CDR1 is KGHSH and CDR2 LQKENI. The CDR3 sequence is CATTPRASQETQYF. The DNA of the CDR3 is TGTGCCACCACCCCCAGGGCGTCCCAAGAGACCCAGTACTTC.

The chain is built from TRBV7-2 and TRBJ2-7; D is possibly TRBD1 (6 bases). Trimming took off 3 bases at V and 6 bases at J, with 9 bases between the two ends. The CDR3 is 12 amino acids. Germline V gene data show CDR1 as SGHTA and CDR2 as FQGNSA. This CDR3 is CASSFWGPEQYF. The CDR3 DNA sequence: TGTGCCAGCAGCTTCTGGGGGCCCGAGCAGTACTTC.

The chain has TRBV29-1 and TRBJ1-1; 8 bases match TRBD1. The CDR3 extends over 11 amino acids. The germline gives CDR1 SQVTM, CDR2 ANQGSEA. V gave up 4 bases and J gave up 6 bases; unmatched junction bases: 1. The CDR3 protein is CSVVTGAEAFF. CDR3 bases: TGCAGCGTTGTGACAGGGGCTGAAGCTTTCTTT.

To note about this clone: Other DNA sequences in the same sample also yield this CDR3. The CDR3 spells CSVESWDTQYF. As DNA, the CDR3 is TGCAGCGTTGAAAGCTGGGATACGCAGTATTTT. This chain uses TRBV29-1 with TRBJ2-3; D gene ambiguous. The CDR3 consists of 11 residues. Germline lookup yields CDR1 SQVTM and CDR2 ANQGSEA. The ends were cut back, 2 bases at V and 6 bases at J, with 6 bases in the middle.

This clone was recorded a few times. The rearrangement joins TRBV29-1 to TRBJ1-1; D call uncertain. The CDR3 covers 10 residues. CDR1 and CDR2 (germline): SQVTM, ANQGSEA. Trimming shortened V by 7 bases and J by 8 bases, and 11 bases separated the two germline ends. This CDR3 reads CSGDGPEAFF. The CDR3 DNA follows: TGCAGCGGTGACGGTCCGGAAGCTTTCTTT.

The chain is built from TRBV25-1 and TRBJ1-2, with TRBD1 matching 8 bases. The CDR3 covers 13 residues. With 6 bases clipped from V and 4 bases from J, the junction kept 4 bases outside the gene matches. CDR1 is MGHDK and CDR2 is SYGVNS in the germline V gene. The CDR3 is CASRLTGGYGYTF. The CDR3 region has the DNA TGTGCCAGCAGATTAACAGGGGGCTATGGCTACACCTTC.

This clone turned up a few times. The chain carries TRBV30 and TRBJ1-5; the D is unclear. The CDR3 sequence is 16 residues long. CDR1 and CDR2 (germline): GTSNPN, SVGIG (reference sequence). V was trimmed by 3 bases and J by 1 base, leaving 16 bases between them. The CDR3 loop reads CAWRSAGSISNQPQHF. The DNA for the CDR3 is TGTGCCTGGAGGTCGGCGGGCTCGATAAGCAATCAGCCCCAGCATTTT.

The V call is TRBV29-1, the J call TRBJ2-1; weak D call: TRBD2 (6 bases). Germline V gene data show CDR1 as SQVTM and CDR2 as ANQGSEA. V gave up 7 bases and J gave up 0 bases, with 13 bases separating them. There are 14 residues in the CDR3. The CDR3 DNA reads TGCAGCGGTGCGGGACTCTTCTCCTACAATGAGCAGTTCTTC. Amino acid sequence: CSGAGLFSYNEQFF.

The table lists this clone with a few counts. The chain links TRBV19 to TRBJ2-1; 12 nucleotides match TRBD2. This CDR3 spans 16 amino acids. V was clipped by 6 bases and J by 5 bases; unmatched bases: 8. The germline V gene encodes CDR1 LNHDA and CDR2 SQIVND (reference sequence). The CDR3 sequence is CASSVPSGRADNEQFF. CDR3 nucleotides: TGTGCCAGTAGCGTCCCTAGCGGGAGGGCCGACAATGAGCAGTTCTTC.

This chain links TRBV29-1 with TRBJ1-1, with unresolved D. This CDR3 contains 13 residues. Trimming took 5 bases from V and 0 from J, leaving 10 bases between them. Germline V gives CDR1 SQVTM, CDR2 ANQGSEA. The CDR3 DNA reads as TGCAGCGTTTTCCGCCCCATGAACACTGAAGCTTTCTTT. It yields the protein CSVFRPMNTEAFF.

The V gene is TRBV6-1, the J gene TRBJ1-5; possible D gene TRBD1, 6 bases. Trimming stripped 4 bases from V and 0 bases from J, with 16 bases between. The CDR3 has 17 amino acids. Germline CDR1 MNHNS, CDR2 SASEGT. DNA for the CDR3: TGTGCCAGCAGTGCTACAGGGTGGGGGTATAGCAATCAGCCCCAGCATTTT. Its translation is CASSATGWGYSNQPQHF.

This clone was seen a handful of times. The chain couples TRBV4-1 to TRBJ2-6; D unresolved. Germline V CDR1 and CDR2: MGHRA, YSYEKL. The V end lost 1 base, the J end lost 0 bases, and 7 bases lay between the germline ends. The CDR3 sequence is 16 residues long. CDR3 sequence (DNA): TGCGCCAGCAGCCAAGGATTTTTCTCTGGGGCCAACGTCCTGACTTTC. It encodes CASSQGFFSGANVLTF.

V and J are TRBV4-3 and TRBJ2-4; D is ambiguous. The CDR3 spans 15 residues. Trimming took 0 bases from V and 3 from J, leaving 9 bases between them. Germline V CDR1 and CDR2: LGHNA, YSLEER. DNA for the CDR3: TGCGCCAGCAGCCAAGATCGAGTCGGCAAAAACATTCAGTACTTC. This encodes CASSQDRVGKNIQYF.

This clone was seen only a few times. This chain connects TRBV7-3 to TRBJ2-7; 8 bases align to TRBD1. CDR3 length: 18 residues. Per germline, CDR1 SGHTA and CDR2 FQGTGA. J lost 3 bases, V lost 3 bases, and 16 bases had no gene match. In DNA form, the CDR3 reads TGTGCCAGCAGCTTCTCTCCCAGCGCAGGGGGCGACGTCTACGAGCAGTACTTC. Its protein product is CASSFSPSAGGDVYEQYF.

The chain combines TRBV30 with TRBJ1-3, with a tentative D call TRBD1 (6 bases). The CDR3 covers 14 residues. CDR1 is GTSNPN and CDR2 is SVGIG in the germline V gene (reference sequence). Trimming shortened V by 0 bases and J by 2 bases, and 8 bases separated the two germline ends. CDR3 region: CAWSVYRAGNTIYF. Written as DNA, the CDR3 is TGTGCCTGGAGTGTCTACAGGGCTGGAAACACCATATATTTT.

This clone has a handful of counts. This chain connects TRBV23-1 to TRBJ1-1; 8 nucleotides agree with TRBD1. TRBV23-1 is an ORF, and what it does is uncertain. The CDR3 length is 17 residues. Germline trimming cut 0 bases from V and 1 base from J; bases unmatched to any gene: 7. The CDR3 spells CASSQSYPDRGNTEAFF. CDR3 sequence (DNA): TGCGCCAGCAGTCAATCGTACCCAGACAGGGGGAACACTGAAGCTTTCTTT.